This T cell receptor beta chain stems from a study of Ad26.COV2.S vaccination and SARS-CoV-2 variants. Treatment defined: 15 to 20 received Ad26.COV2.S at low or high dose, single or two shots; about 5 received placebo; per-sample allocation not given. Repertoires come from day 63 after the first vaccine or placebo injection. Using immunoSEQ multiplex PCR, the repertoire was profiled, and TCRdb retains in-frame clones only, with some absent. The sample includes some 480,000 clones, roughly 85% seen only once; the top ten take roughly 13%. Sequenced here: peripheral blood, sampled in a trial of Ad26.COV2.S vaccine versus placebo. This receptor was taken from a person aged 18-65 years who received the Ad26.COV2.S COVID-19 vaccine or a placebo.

CDR3 sequence (DNA): TGTGCCAGCAGTTACACCCACGGGACTAGATTAACCGGGGAGCTGTTTTTT. Its translation is CASSYTHGTRLTGELFF. This rearrangement joins TRBV27 to TRBJ2-2, with 8 bases identical to TRBD2. V lost 4 bases to trimming and J lost 5 bases; unmatched junction nucleotides: 12. The CDR3 runs to 17 residues. Per the germline V gene, CDR1 is MNHEY and CDR2 is SMNVEV (reference sequence).